These 23 T cell receptor beta chains came from one sample sequenced in a study of blood T cell repertoires in COVID-19. Clones were read by immunoSEQ multiplex PCR, and TCRdb kept only the in-frame ones, dropping some. The data contain roughly 38,000 clones, approximately 86% of them singletons. The sample consisted of peripheral blood. The receptors derive from a man over 45 in a cohort sampled during active COVID-19.

This clone has only one observation. V is TRBV27 and J is TRBJ1-2; TRBD1 aligns across 9 bases. J lost 7 bases, V lost 5 bases, and 5 bases had no gene match. Per the germline V gene, CDR1 is MNHEY and CDR2 is SMNVEV (reference sequence). The CDR3 consists of 13 residues. In DNA, the CDR3 is TGTGCCAGCAGTCTTGGACAGGGGAGTGGCTACACCTTC. As protein: CASSLGQGSGYTF.

The rearrangement uses TRBV27 and TRBJ2-5; maybe TRBD2 (6 bases). The V end lost 5 bases, the J end lost 5 bases, and 18 bases lay between the germline ends. In germline, CDR1 is MNHEY, CDR2 SMNVEV (reference sequence). The CDR3 is 15 amino acids. The CDR3 here is CASSPLGAGTETQYF. Here the CDR3 DNA reads TGTGCCAGCAGTCCCCTTGGGGCGGGAACGGAGACCCAGTACTTC.

The chain uses TRBV18 and TRBJ2-7; 14 bases are shared with TRBD2. The germline V gene has CDR1 KGHSH and CDR2 LQKENI. V gave up 3 bases and J gave up 4 bases; unmatched junction bases: 5. The CDR3 length is 16 residues. The CDR3 here is CASSPWTSGGSYEQYF. The DNA for the CDR3 is TGTGCCAGCTCACCCTGGACTAGCGGGGGGAGTTACGAGCAGTACTTC.

The chain combines TRBV30 with TRBJ2-3; 8 nucleotides match TRBD2. The CDR3 contains 14 residues. Germline loops: CDR1 GTSNPN, CDR2 SVGIG (reference sequence). Trimming cost V 0 bases and J 7 bases; bases outside gene matches: 6. As DNA, the CDR3 is TGTGCCTGGAGTGTACAAGCGGGAGTAAATACGCAGTATTTT. Its translation is CAWSVQAGVNTQYF.

For this clone: At one end, the junction sequence differs from germline, possibly due to a read error. The rearrangement joins TRBV11-2 to TRBJ1-1; D not resolved. The CDR3 runs 16 residues. Germline V lookup: CDR1 SGHAT, CDR2 FQNNGV. CDR3 in DNA: TGTGCCAGCAACTTACGTCCTGTTCTCTCGGGGACTGAAGCTTTCTTT. It translates to CASNLRPVLSGTEAFF.

V is TRBV4-2 and J is TRBJ1-1, with no clear D. The CDR3 contains 13 residues. The V gene's germline CDR1 is LGHNA and CDR2 YNFKEQ. The V end was cut by 3 bases, the J end by 0 bases, with 5 bases between. Written as DNA, the CDR3 is TGTGCCAGCAGCCATGTAGTGAACACTGAAGCTTTCTTT. It encodes CASSHVVNTEAFF.

V and J are TRBV12-5 and TRBJ1-2; D uncertain. V lost 3 bases and J lost 10, with 18 bases in between. The CDR3 runs to 14 residues. From germline, CDR1 is LGHNT and CDR2 FRNRAP. The CDR3 protein is CASGLEGKVMDYTF. CDR3 DNA sequence: TGTGCTAGTGGTTTAGAGGGCAAAGTGATGGACTACACCTTC.

The genes are TRBV7-8 and TRBJ2-7, with D uncertain. With 5 bases removed from V and 6 bases from J, the gap between germline ends came to 17 bases. Germline V gene lookup returns CDR1 SGHVS and CDR2 FQNEAQ. The CDR3 spans 14 residues. Here the CDR3 reads CASSRGLAPGEQYF. In nucleotides, the CDR3 is TGTGCCAGCAGCCGAGGCCTGGCACCAGGCGAGCAGTACTTC.

The chain combines TRBV4-1 with TRBJ2-5, with TRBD2 matching over 12 bases. CDR1 is MGHRA and CDR2 is YSYEKL in the germline V gene. The CDR3 loop spans 17 amino acids. Trimming at V came to 0 bases and at J to 5 bases, leaving 7 bases not matched to a gene. The CDR3 nucleotides read TGCGCCAGCAGCCAAGAGCCTAGCGGGGGGGCGCGGGAGACCCAGTACTTC. Translated, it gives CASSQEPSGGARETQYF.

V gene TRBV30 combines with J gene TRBJ1-2; D unclear. The CDR3 totals 11 residues. The V gene's germline CDR1 is GTSNPN and CDR2 SVGIG (reference sequence). Trimming removed 3 bases from V and 5 bases from J, with 7 bases in between. The CDR3 bases are TGTGCCTGGAGCCGCAGTTATGGCTACACCTTC. The encoded protein is CAWSRSYGYTF.

The chain carries TRBV14 and TRBJ1-2, with no clear D. This CDR3 has 11 amino acids. Germline lookup yields CDR1 SGHDN and CDR2 FVKESK. V gave up 1 base and J gave up 6 bases, with 3 bases separating them. The DNA of the CDR3 is TGTGCCAGCAGCCAAGGGCATGGCTACACCTTC. It yields the protein CASSQGHGYTF.

V usage is TRBV6-1 and J usage is TRBJ1-1; the D is unclear. Per germline, CDR1 MNHNS and CDR2 SASEGT. V was cut by 0 bases and J by 12 bases, with 17 bases left in between. The CDR3 is 14 residues long. The CDR3 loop reads CASSEAIGSPRTFF. In DNA, the CDR3 is TGTGCCAGCAGTGAAGCCATCGGCAGCCCGAGGACTTTCTTT.

The chain links TRBV7-9 to TRBJ2-7; 7 positions match TRBD1. Germline CDR1 SEHNR, CDR2 FQNEAQ (reference sequence). This CDR3 comprises 13 residues. V shed 5 bases and J 2 bases; nucleotides not matched to a gene: 3. CDR3 sequence: CASSVGQAYEQYF. The CDR3 coding sequence is TGTGCCAGCAGCGTCGGACAGGCCTACGAGCAGTACTTC.

The genes are TRBV4-1 and TRBJ1-5, with D unclear. The CDR3 loop spans 14 amino acids. Trimming stripped 1 base from V and 9 bases from J, with 13 bases between. From germline, CDR1 is MGHRA and CDR2 YSYEKL. The CDR3 spells CASSQAGGSAPQHF. DNA for the CDR3: TGCGCCAGCAGCCAAGCGGGTGGATCGGCGCCCCAGCATTTT.

J is TRBJ1-2 and V is TRBV4-3; 9 nucleotides agree with TRBD1. V trimming: 0 bases; J trimming: 7 bases; junction bases outside the gene matches: 9. The CDR3 consists of 16 residues. The germline V gene has CDR1 LGHNA and CDR2 YSLEER. Here the CDR3 reads CASSQDRQGEIAGYTF. As DNA, the CDR3 is TGCGCCAGCAGCCAAGATCGACAGGGGGAAATTGCTGGCTACACCTTC.

This chain links TRBV4-1 with TRBJ1-2; D call uncertain. Germline V lookup: CDR1 MGHRA, CDR2 YSYEKL. The V end lost 0 bases, the J end lost 0 bases, and 11 bases lay between the germline ends. The length of the CDR3 is 16 residues. The DNA of the CDR3 is TGCGCCAGCAGCCAAGACTCCAACAGAGCTAACTATGGCTACACCTTC. This sequence encodes CASSQDSNRANYGYTF.

The chain uses TRBV19 and TRBJ1-5; 9 bases align to TRBD1. The V segment lost 6 bases and the J segment 4 bases; nucleotides outside the gene matches: 4. The CDR3 is made up of 14 amino acids. The germline CDR1 and CDR2 sequences are LNHDA and SQIVND (reference sequence). The CDR3 DNA reads as TGTGCCAGTAGCCTCGGGACAGGGAATCAGCCCCAGCATTTT. Encoded protein: CASSLGTGNQPQHF.

The J gene is TRBJ1-5, the V gene TRBV12-3 or TRBV12-4; D gene unclear. CDR3 length: 12 amino acids. With 2 bases removed from V and 10 bases from J, the gap between germline ends came to 9 bases. The chain's CDR3 is CASSLPQTPQHF. CDR3 nucleotide sequence: TGTGCCAGCAGTTTACCTCAGACTCCCCAGCATTTT.

The chain combines TRBV2 with TRBJ1-4; D is ambiguous. The CDR3 extends over 13 amino acids. V was pared by 8 bases and J by 3 bases, with 10 bases between. The germline V gene has CDR1 SNHLY and CDR2 FYNNEI. The CDR3 protein is CASESFSNEKLFF. The CDR3 coding sequence is TGTGCCAGCGAAAGCTTTTCTAATGAAAAACTGTTTTTT.

The V and J genes are TRBV7-9 and TRBJ1-1, with TRBD1 matching 8 bases. Trimming cost V 5 bases and J 8 bases; bases outside gene matches: 7. Germline loops: CDR1 SEHNR, CDR2 FQNEAQ (reference sequence). The CDR3 is 13 amino acids. The CDR3 protein is CASSPGQASEAFF. The CDR3 DNA reads TGTGCCAGCAGCCCGGGACAGGCGTCGGAAGCTTTCTTT.

There are a few counts of this clone. The chain employs TRBV7-9 and TRBJ2-3; 14 bases match TRBD2. V was pared by 5 bases and J by 0 bases, with 4 bases of the junction left unmatched. CDR1 and CDR2 from the germline V gene are SEHNR and FQNEAQ (reference sequence). The length of the CDR3 is 17 residues. The CDR3 bases are TGTGCCAGCAGCCGGACTAGCGGGGGGCTTAGCACAGATACGCAGTATTTT. This codes for CASSRTSGGLSTDTQYF.

The chain uses TRBV7-9 and TRBJ1-6; TRBD1 matches 10 bases. The germline V gene encodes CDR1 SEHNR and CDR2 FQNEAQ (reference sequence). The CDR3 has 15 residues. The V gene end was trimmed by 5 bases and the J gene end by 6 bases; junction bases not matched to a gene: 4. The DNA of the CDR3 is TGTGCCAGCAGCCCAAGGGACAGGGGTAATTCACCCCTCCACTTT. Its translation is CASSPRDRGNSPLHF.

The chain links TRBV5-1 to TRBJ2-7, with D perhaps matching TRBD2 (7 bases). Germline lookup yields CDR1 SGHRS and CDR2 YFSETQ. The CDR3 runs 15 residues. With 4 bases removed from V and 2 bases from J, the gap between germline ends came to 16 bases. The CDR3 reads CASSPRGAGPYEQYF. As DNA, the CDR3 is TGCGCCAGCAGCCCCCGGGGGGCCGGCCCCTACGAGCAGTACTTC.